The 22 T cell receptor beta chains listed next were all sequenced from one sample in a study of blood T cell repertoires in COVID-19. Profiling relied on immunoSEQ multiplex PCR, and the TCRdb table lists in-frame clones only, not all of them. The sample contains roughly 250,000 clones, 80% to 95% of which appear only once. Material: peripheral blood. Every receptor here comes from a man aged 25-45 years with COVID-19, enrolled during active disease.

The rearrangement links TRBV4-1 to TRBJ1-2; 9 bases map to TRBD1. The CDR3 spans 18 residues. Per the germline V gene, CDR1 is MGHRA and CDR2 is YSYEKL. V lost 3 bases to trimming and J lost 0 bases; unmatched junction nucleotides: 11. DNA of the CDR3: TGCGCCAGCAGCCAGAGCCAATTACAGGGGGCTGCTAACTATGGCTACACCTTC. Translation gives CASSQSQLQGAANYGYTF.

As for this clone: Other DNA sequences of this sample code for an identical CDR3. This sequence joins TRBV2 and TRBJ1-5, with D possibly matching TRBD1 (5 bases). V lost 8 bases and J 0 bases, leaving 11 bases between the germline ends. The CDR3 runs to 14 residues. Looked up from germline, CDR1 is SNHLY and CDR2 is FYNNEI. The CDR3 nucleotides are TGTGCCAGCCGAGACAGTTATAGCAATCAGCCCCAGCATTTT. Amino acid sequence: CASRDSYSNQPQHF.

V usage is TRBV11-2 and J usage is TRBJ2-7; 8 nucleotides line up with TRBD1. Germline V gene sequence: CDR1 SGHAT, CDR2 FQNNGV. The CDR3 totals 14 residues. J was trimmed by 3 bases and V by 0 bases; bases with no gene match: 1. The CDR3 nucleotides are TGTGCCAGCAGCTTAGAACAGGGGGGCTACGAGCAGTACTTC. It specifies CASSLEQGGYEQYF.

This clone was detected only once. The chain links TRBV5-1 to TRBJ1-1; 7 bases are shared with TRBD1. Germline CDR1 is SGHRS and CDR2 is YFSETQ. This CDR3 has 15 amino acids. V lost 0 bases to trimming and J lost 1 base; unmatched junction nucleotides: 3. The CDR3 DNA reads TGCGCCAGCAGCTTGGCCGCAGGGGGGAACACTGAAGCTTTCTTT. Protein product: CASSLAAGGNTEAFF.

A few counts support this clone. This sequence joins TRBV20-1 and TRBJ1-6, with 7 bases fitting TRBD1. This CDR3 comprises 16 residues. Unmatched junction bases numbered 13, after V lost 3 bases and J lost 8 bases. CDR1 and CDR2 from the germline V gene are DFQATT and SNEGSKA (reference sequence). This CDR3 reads CSASPGTDLWDSPLHF. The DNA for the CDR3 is TGCAGTGCTAGTCCCGGGACAGATCTTTGGGATTCACCCCTCCACTTT.

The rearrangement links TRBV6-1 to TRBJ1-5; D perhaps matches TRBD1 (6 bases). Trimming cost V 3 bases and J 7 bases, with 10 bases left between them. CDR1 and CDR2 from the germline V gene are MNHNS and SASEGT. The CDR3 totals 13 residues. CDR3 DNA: TGTGCCAGCAGTGATACAGGGTCACAGCCCCAGCATTTT. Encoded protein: CASSDTGSQPQHF.

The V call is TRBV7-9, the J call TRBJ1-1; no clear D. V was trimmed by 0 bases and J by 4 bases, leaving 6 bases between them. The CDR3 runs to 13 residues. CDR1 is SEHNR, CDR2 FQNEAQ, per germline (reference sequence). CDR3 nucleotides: TGTGCCAGCAGCTTAGCCGAGTTCACTGAAGCTTTCTTT. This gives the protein CASSLAEFTEAFF.

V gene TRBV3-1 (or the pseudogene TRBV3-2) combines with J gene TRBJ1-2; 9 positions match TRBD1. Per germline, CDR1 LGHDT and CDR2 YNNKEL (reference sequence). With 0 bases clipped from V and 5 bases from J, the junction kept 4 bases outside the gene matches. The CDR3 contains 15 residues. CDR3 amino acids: CASSQDRGTGYGYTF. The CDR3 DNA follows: TGTGCCAGCAGCCAAGATCGTGGGACAGGGTATGGCTACACCTTC.

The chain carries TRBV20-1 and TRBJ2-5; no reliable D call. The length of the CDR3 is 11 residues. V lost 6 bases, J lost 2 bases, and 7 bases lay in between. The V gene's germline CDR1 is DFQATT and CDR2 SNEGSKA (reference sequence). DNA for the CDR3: TGCAGTGCCAAAATGCAAGAGACCCAGTACTTC. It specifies CSAKMQETQYF.

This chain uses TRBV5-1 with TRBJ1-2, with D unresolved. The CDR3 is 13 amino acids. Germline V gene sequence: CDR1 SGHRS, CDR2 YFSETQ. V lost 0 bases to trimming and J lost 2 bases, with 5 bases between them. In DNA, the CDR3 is TGCGCCAGCAGCTTGGCGGGAAACTATGGCTACACCTTC. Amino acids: CASSLAGNYGYTF.

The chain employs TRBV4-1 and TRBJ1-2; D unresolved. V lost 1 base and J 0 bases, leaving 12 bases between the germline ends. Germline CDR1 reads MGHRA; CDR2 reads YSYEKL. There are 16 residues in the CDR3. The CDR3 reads CASSQVRDTTNYGYTF. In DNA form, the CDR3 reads TGCGCCAGCAGCCAAGTTCGTGACACCACTAACTATGGCTACACCTTC.

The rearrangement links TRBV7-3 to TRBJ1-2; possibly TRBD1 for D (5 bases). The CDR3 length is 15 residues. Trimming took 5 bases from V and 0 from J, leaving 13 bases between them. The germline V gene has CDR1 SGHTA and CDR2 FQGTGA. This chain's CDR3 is CASSLDRVPNYGYTF. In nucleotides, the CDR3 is TGTGCCAGCAGCCTTGACAGAGTCCCTAACTATGGCTACACCTTC.

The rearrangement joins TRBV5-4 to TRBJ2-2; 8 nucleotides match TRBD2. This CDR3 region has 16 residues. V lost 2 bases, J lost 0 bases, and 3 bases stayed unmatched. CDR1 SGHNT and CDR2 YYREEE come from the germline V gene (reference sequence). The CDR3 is CASSLAGVTNTGELFF. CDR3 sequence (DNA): TGTGCCAGCAGCTTAGCGGGGGTTACGAACACCGGGGAGCTGTTTTTT.

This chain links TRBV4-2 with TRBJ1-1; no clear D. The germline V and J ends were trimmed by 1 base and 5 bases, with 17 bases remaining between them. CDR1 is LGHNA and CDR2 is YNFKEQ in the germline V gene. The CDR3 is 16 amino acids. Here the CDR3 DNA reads TGTGCCAGCAGCCAAGGGGAGGGCAGCTGGAGGACTGAAGCTTTCTTT. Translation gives CASSQGEGSWRTEAFF.

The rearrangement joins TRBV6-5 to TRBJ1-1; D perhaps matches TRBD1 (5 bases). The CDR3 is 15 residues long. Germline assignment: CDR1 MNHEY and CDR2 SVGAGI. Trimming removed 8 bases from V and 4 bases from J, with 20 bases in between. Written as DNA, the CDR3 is TGTGCCAGCTCTAGGTCCCATTCCGGGGGCACTGAAGCTTTCTTT. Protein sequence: CASSRSHSGGTEAFF.

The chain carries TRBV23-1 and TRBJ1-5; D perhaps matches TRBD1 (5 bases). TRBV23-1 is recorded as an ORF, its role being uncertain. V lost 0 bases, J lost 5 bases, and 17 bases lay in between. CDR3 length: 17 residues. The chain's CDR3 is CASSQSVPGPLYQPQHF. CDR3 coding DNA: TGCGCCAGCAGTCAATCGGTCCCAGGGCCCCTTTATCAGCCCCAGCATTTT.

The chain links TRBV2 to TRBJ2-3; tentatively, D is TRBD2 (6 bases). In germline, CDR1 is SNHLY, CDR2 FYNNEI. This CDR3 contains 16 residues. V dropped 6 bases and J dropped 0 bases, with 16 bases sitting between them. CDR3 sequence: CASSRGTQYSTDTQYF. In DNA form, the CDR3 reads TGTGCCAGCAGCCGCGGGACCCAGTACAGCACAGATACGCAGTATTTT.

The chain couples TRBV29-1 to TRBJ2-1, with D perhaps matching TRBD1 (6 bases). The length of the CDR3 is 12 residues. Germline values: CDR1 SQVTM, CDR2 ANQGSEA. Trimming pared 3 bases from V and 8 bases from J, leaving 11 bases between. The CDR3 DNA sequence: TGCAGCGTTGAGGGGGCTCGGGATGAGCAGTTCTTC. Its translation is CSVEGARDEQFF.

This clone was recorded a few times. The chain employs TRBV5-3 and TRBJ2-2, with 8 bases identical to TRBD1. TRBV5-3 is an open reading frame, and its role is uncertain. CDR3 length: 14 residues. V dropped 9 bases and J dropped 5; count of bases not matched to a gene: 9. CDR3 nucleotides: TGTGCCACAAAAGGACAGGGTTGGACCGGGGAGCTGTTTTTT. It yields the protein CATKGQGWTGELFF.

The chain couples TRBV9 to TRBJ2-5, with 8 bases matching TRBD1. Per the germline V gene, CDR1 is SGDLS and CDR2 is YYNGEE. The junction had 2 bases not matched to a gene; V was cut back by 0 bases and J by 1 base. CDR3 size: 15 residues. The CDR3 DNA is TGTGCCAGCAGCGTAGAGACAGGGGCCCAAGAGACCCAGTACTTC. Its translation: CASSVETGAQETQYF.

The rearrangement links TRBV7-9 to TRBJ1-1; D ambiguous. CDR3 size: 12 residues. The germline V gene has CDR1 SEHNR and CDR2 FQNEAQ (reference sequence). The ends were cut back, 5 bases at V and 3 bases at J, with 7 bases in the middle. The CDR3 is CASSRQDTEAFF. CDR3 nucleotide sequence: TGTGCCAGCAGCCGACAAGACACTGAAGCTTTCTTT.

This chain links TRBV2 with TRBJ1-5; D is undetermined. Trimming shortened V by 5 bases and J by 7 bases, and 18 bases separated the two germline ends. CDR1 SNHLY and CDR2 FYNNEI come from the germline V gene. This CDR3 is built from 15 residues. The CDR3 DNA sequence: TGTGCCAGCAGTTTCGAGGCGAGGGCTCGACAGCCCCAGCATTTT. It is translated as CASSFEARARQPQHF.